This TCR beta chain was obtained from a study of cytomegalovirus exposure and HLA in healthy donors. The CDR3 is made up of 14 amino acids. V was pared by 2 bases and J by 6 bases, with 13 bases between. Germline V lookup: CDR1 ENHRY, CDR2 SYGVKD. The PCR made use of 60 Vbeta and 13 Jbeta primers. Repertoires were generated with immunoSEQ multiplex PCR, while TCRdb's copy carries only in-frame clones and drops some. This sample has about 170,000 clones, with 65% to 85% found just once. Sequenced material: PBMCs. The receptor's source is a woman aged 45-65 years in good health and CMV-seropositive. The genes are TRBV10-3 and TRBJ1-1; no clear D gene. This CDR3 is CAISEDHSLPEAFF. The CDR3 DNA sequence: TGTGCCATCAGTGAGGATCACAGCCTTCCTGAAGCTTTCTTT.